These 2 T cell receptor beta chains came from one sample sequenced in a study of T cell repertoires in cytomegalovirus infection. For these TCRs, the target antigens are not known. Each CDR3 protein gets one entry after TCRdb re-called the reads with MiXCR. In the table there are 55,000 to 70,000 distinct CDR3 sequences, 20% to 25% of which are singletons. Sequences were obtained from PBMCs, sequenced either directly or after in vitro stimulation (not recorded which). The receptors here all came from a human donor in good health (CMV status not recorded). Some clones in this sample may be carry-over from other donors' samples.

This clonotype was recorded a few times. This chain links TRBV3-1 with TRBJ2-5, with a tentative D call TRBD1 (5 bases). Germline V CDR1 and CDR2: LGHDT, YNNKEL (reference sequence). This CDR3 has 14 residues. The V end lost 4 bases, the J end lost 4 bases, and 13 bases lay between the germline ends. The CDR3 DNA sequence: TGTGCCAGCAGCCCCGACAGTGTTCGAGAGACCCAGTACTTC. It yields the protein CASSPDSVRETQYF.

There are a few counts of this clonotype. This chain joins TRBV10-3 and TRBJ1-2; a weak D match, TRBD1 (5 bases). The V end lost 0 bases, the J end lost 4 bases, and 15 bases lay between the germline ends. Per germline, CDR1 ENHRY and CDR2 SYGVKD. The CDR3 is 16 amino acids. The CDR3 coding sequence is TGTGCCATCAGTGAGTCGACCAGGACGGGACCCTATGGCTACACCTTC. This codes for CAISESTRTGPYGYTF.